The clone carrying this T cell receptor beta chain was observed a handful of times. Its cognate antigen is unknown. Original processing methods: A productive frequency of 2.59 x 10-5 was the lowest detectable. Repertoires were generated with immunoSEQ multiplex PCR, while TCRdb's copy carries only in-frame clones and drops some. The DNA gave D and trimming, while V, J and clone size come from that table. The sample lists about 40,000 clones, roughly 81% occurring once. This entry belongs to a study of STAT5B mutations in CD4+ large granular lymphocyte leukemia. Whole-study results and caveats: Without HLA matching, higher CD4+ than CD8+ T-LGLL clonality could reflect small sample size. CD4-sorted patient repertoires seemed more clonal than healthy CD4+ repertoires.

The CDR3 length is 15 residues. The germline V gene has CDR1 SGHKS and CDR2 YYEKEE (reference sequence). The ends were cut back, 0 bases at V and 1 base at J, with 8 bases in the middle. The sequenced material came from CD4+ T cells from blood buffy coats. This sequence was found in a human donor in good health. The genes are TRBV5-5 and TRBJ2-1; a possible D gene is TRBD2 (5 bases). CDR3 coding DNA: TGTGCCAGCAGCTTGGGGGCGGGTTCCTACAATGAGCAGTTCTTC. Translated, it gives CASSLGAGSYNEQFF.